This T cell receptor (beta chain) was profiled in a study of lung T cells in sarcoidosis with Löfgren's syndrome. The V end lost 7 bases, the J end lost 4 bases, and 22 bases lay between the germline ends. CDR3 length: 16 amino acids. TCRdb re-analysed the reads in MiXCR, keeping a single row per CDR3 protein. The sample consists of fewer than 80,000 distinct CDR3 sequences, 21% of them appearing once. This clonotype came up a few times. The origin of this receptor is a human donor with sarcoidosis (Löfgren's syndrome or another form), or a control subject (not recorded which). This chain uses TRBV12-3 or TRBV12-4 with TRBJ1-1; D unclear. Source material: CD4+ T cells from PBMCs. The CDR3 bases are TGTGCCAGCACCCCAAAGACCTCTAAAGGAGGCACTGAAGCTTTCTTT. This gives the protein CASTPKTSKGGTEAFF.